Presented here are 10 T cell receptor beta chains from one specimen sequenced in a study of cytomegalovirus exposure and HLA in healthy donors. With 60 Vbeta and 13 Jbeta primers, the PCR was carried out. Clones were read by immunoSEQ multiplex PCR, and TCRdb kept only the in-frame ones, dropping some. The profile shows roughly 110,000 clones, 73% of them singletons. Sequences were obtained from PBMCs. These receptors originate from a man aged 25 to 45 in good health and CMV-seronegative.

The genes are TRBV5-1 and TRBJ1-2; the D is unclear. This CDR3 region has 13 residues. The germline CDR1 and CDR2 sequences are SGHRS and YFSETQ. Trimming shortened V by 7 bases and J by 5 bases, and 15 bases separated the two germline ends. The DNA for the CDR3 is TGCGCCAGCTGCCTGGACGGGGAATATGGCTACACCTTC. Translation: CASCLDGEYGYTF.

V and J are TRBV11-2 and TRBJ2-7; D might be TRBD1 (5 bases). Germline-derived CDR1 and CDR2 are SGHAT and FQNNGV. The CDR3 extends over 16 amino acids. Trimming removed 1 base at V and 0 bases at J, with 13 bases between. CDR3 bases: TGTGCCAGCAGCTTAGGTCGGACATTGGGCTCCTACGAGCAGTACTTC. Translated, it gives CASSLGRTLGSYEQYF.

In its sample, this clone was seen a few times. The chain is built from TRBV19 and TRBJ1-3; D gene unclear. Germline V CDR1 and CDR2: LNHDA, SQIVND (reference sequence). The CDR3 length is 14 residues. Trimming pared 3 bases from V and 1 base from J, leaving 7 bases between. The CDR3 reads CASSIAGSGNTIYF. As DNA, the CDR3 is TGTGCCAGTAGTATCGCGGGATCTGGAAACACCATATATTTT.

The chain employs TRBV10-1 and TRBJ2-2; the match to TRBD2 covers 7 bases. CDR3 size: 16 residues. Germline CDR1 reads WNHNN; CDR2 reads SYGVQD (reference sequence). With V trimmed by 8 bases and J by 0 bases, 9 bases remained unmatched. CDR3 sequence reads: CASGKTSLTNTGELFF. The CDR3 bases are TGCGCCAGCGGAAAGACTAGCCTAACGAACACCGGGGAGCTGTTTTTT.

There are a few counts of this clone. The chain employs TRBV7-9 and TRBJ2-5, with TRBD1 identical over 9 bases. The ends lost 5 bases at V and 4 bases at J; junction bases unmatched: 5. The germline CDR1 and CDR2 sequences are SEHNR and FQNEAQ (reference sequence). The CDR3 runs 14 residues. The DNA for the CDR3 is TGTGCCAGCAGCCCCCGGACAGGGGTAGAGACCCAGTACTTC. Amino acid sequence: CASSPRTGVETQYF. Filled out from reference TRBV7-9 and TRBJ2-5, the complete variable domain reads DTGVSQNPRHKITKRGQNVTFRCDPISEHNRLYWYRQTLGQGPEFLTYFQNEAQLEKSRLLSDRFSAERPKGSFSTLEIQRTEQGDSAMYLCASSPRTGVETQYFGPGTRLLVL.

The genes are TRBV28 and TRBJ2-7; 7 bases match TRBD2. Germline V CDR1 and CDR2: MDHEN, SYDVKM. CDR3 size: 13 residues. J lost 5 bases, V lost 3 bases, and 4 bases had no gene match. CDR3 nucleotide sequence: TGTGCCAGCAGTTTGCGACTAGCTGACGAGCAGTACTTC. Its protein is CASSLRLADEQYF.

The V and J genes are TRBV7-9 and TRBJ2-5, with D perhaps matching TRBD2 (5 bases). Deletions cut 1 base from V and 3 bases from J, with 12 bases between. The V gene's germline CDR1 is SEHNR and CDR2 FQNEAQ (reference sequence). The CDR3 runs to 15 residues. The CDR3 DNA sequence: TGTGCCAGCAGCTTAGGGGTGTGGCGGGAAGAGACCCAGTACTTC. Encoded protein: CASSLGVWREETQYF.

This sequence joins TRBV7-9 and TRBJ1-1; 7 bases align to TRBD1. V lost 3 bases and J lost 0; bases outside the gene matches: 7. The CDR3 length is 16 residues. The germline gives CDR1 SEHNR, CDR2 FQNEAQ (reference sequence). The DNA of the CDR3 is TGTGCCAGCAGCTTGGGGACAGACTCAATGAACACTGAAGCTTTCTTT. It translates to CASSLGTDSMNTEAFF.

This chain connects TRBV5-1 to TRBJ2-4; 7 bases agree with TRBD2. Trimming removed 0 bases from V and 0 bases from J; junction bases left unmatched: 6. Germline V gene data show CDR1 as SGHRS and CDR2 as YFSETQ. This CDR3 has 17 amino acids. The CDR3 DNA reads as TGCGCCAGCAGCTTGGCCGGTCTAGCGGTAGCCAAAAACATTCAGTACTTC. Translating it yields CASSLAGLAVAKNIQYF.

The chain has TRBV5-1 and TRBJ2-3; D might be TRBD2 (5 bases). Germline CDR1 and CDR2: SGHRS and YFSETQ. CDR3 length: 16 amino acids. Trimming pared 0 bases from V and 0 bases from J, leaving 11 bases between. In nucleotides, the CDR3 is TGCGCCAGCAGCTTGGCGGCTAGCTCCAGCACAGATACGCAGTATTTT. It codes for CASSLAASSSTDTQYF.